This T cell receptor beta chain was sequenced during a study of PD-1 blockade in classical Hodgkin lymphoma. Concerning this clone: Its antigen is not known.

Findings and caveats of the study: Causes of the repertoire differences remain undefined, possibly disease activity or prior therapy.

Repertoires were generated with immunoSEQ multiplex PCR, while TCRdb's copy carries only in-frame clones and drops some. This sample has around 13,000 clones, with 65% to 85% found just once. The time point: cycle 4 day 1 (C4D1), after 6 weeks of nivolumab. Patients all relapsed after autologous stem cell transplantation, and there was variation in brentuximab vedotin exposure. V lost 4 bases and J lost 7; bases outside the gene matches: 4. The CDR3 contains 14 residues. In germline, CDR1 is PRHDT, CDR2 FYEKMQ (reference sequence). The input for sequencing was peripheral blood mononuclear cells (PBMCs), taken before the fourth cycle of nivolumab. The source of this sequence is a human donor with classical Hodgkin lymphoma. The gene calls are TRBV13 and TRBJ2-7, with TRBD2 identical over 13 bases. CDR3 coding DNA: TGTGCCAGCAGCTGGACTAGCGGGGGCTGGGAGCAGTACTTC. Translation: CASSWTSGGWEQYF.